Each of the 19 T cell receptor beta chains below was sequenced from the same sample in a study of shared clonotypes between healthy human individuals (dated by TCRdb to 2020 to 2022). Library preparation used the immunoSEQ multiplex PCR assay. TCRdb took over this immuneACCESS table, retaining in-frame rearrangements with V and J assigned. Such tables are incomplete; in checked studies, under half of the missing clones stem from an unresolved V gene, and the remainder is unexplained. The sample table contains about 490,000 clones; only one count was recorded for 81% of them. The ten most abundant clones make up 12% of the sample. Sequencing was performed on PBMCs. These receptors were collected from a woman aged 40 to 50 in good health. Some clones in this sample may be carry-over from other donors' samples.

The V and J genes are TRBV6-5 and TRBJ1-1; TRBD1 is a possible D gene (5 bases). Germline V CDR1 and CDR2: MNHEY, SVGAGI. The CDR3 length is 14 residues. V dropped 9 bases and J dropped 4 bases, with 18 bases sitting between them. The CDR3 nucleotides read TGTGCCAGTCAGCGAGGGGAGGGTTTCACTGAAGCTTTCTTT. Its translation: CASQRGEGFTEAFF.

This clone was picked up one time. This likely reflects a read error, since a far larger clone is one base away. The rearrangement joins TRBV5-1 to TRBJ2-2, with D tentatively TRBD1 or TRBD2 (6 bases each). The germline gives CDR1 SGHRS, CDR2 YFSETQ. This CDR3 contains 15 residues. The CDR3 coding sequence is TGCGCCAGCAGCTTGGTAGGGCGGGACACCGGGGAGCTGCTTTTT. Residues: CASSLVGRDTGELLF.

This clone was counted only a few times. V is TRBV27 and J is TRBJ2-7; D ambiguous. The CDR3 totals 15 residues. The germline V and J ends were trimmed by 2 bases and 2 bases, with 13 bases remaining between them. Germline V gene sequence: CDR1 MNHEY, CDR2 SMNVEV (reference sequence). The CDR3 protein is CASSLRAEVAYEQYF. For the CDR3, the DNA is TGTGCCAGCAGTTTACGGGCAGAAGTGGCCTACGAGCAGTACTTC.

The chain couples TRBV28 to TRBJ2-7; D may be TRBD2 (6 bases). Trimming removed 4 bases at V and 2 bases at J, with 18 bases between. CDR1 is MDHEN and CDR2 is SYDVKM in the germline V gene. The CDR3 has 16 residues. The CDR3 region is CASSSIPKRVAYEQYF. For the CDR3, the DNA is TGTGCCAGCAGTTCGATCCCCAAGCGGGTCGCCTACGAGCAGTACTTC.

The rearrangement joins TRBV29-1 to TRBJ2-5, with no clear D. V shed 6 bases and J shed 3 bases, with 8 bases lying between them. The germline V gene encodes CDR1 SQVTM and CDR2 ANQGSEA. This CDR3 has 11 residues. The CDR3 is CSVTSKETQYF. DNA for the CDR3: TGCAGCGTAACATCAAAAGAGACCCAGTACTTC.

A word on this clone: This likely came from a read error, as a far larger clone is one base away. The genes are TRBV2 and TRBJ1-3; TRBD1 matches 9 bases. From germline, CDR1 is SNHLY and CDR2 FYNNEI. J lost 2 bases, V lost 7 bases, and 3 bases had no gene match. CDR3 length equals 14 residues. CDR3 sequence (DNA): TGTGCCAGCAAGACAGGGGGTGCTGGAAACACCATATATTTT. Residues: CASKTGGAGNTIYF.

The gene calls are TRBV30 and TRBJ1-1; D possibly corresponds to TRBD1 (6 bases). Germline CDR1 is GTSNPN and CDR2 is SVGIG (reference sequence). Trimming cost V 0 bases and J 0 bases, with 8 bases left between them. CDR3 length equals 14 residues. The CDR3: CAWSVGQMNTEAFF. DNA for the CDR3: TGTGCCTGGAGTGTTGGACAGATGAACACTGAAGCTTTCTTT.

V gene TRBV4-1 combines with J gene TRBJ2-7; 12 positions match TRBD2. The CDR3 extends over 14 amino acids. After removal of 1 base from V and 6 bases from J, the junction contained 1 base not matched to a gene. From germline, CDR1 is MGHRA and CDR2 YSYEKL. CDR3 nucleotide sequence: TGCGCCAGCAGCCAAGGGGGACTAGCGGGCGAGCAGTACTTC. This gives the protein CASSQGGLAGEQYF.

To note about this clone: It is likely a read error: a sequence one base away is far more abundant. Other DNA sequences in the sample encode the same CDR3. This chain uses TRBV28 with TRBJ2-1; the D gene is possibly TRBD2 (6 bases). V was pared by 5 bases and J by 0 bases, with 17 bases between. Germline CDR1 is MDHEN and CDR2 is SYDVKM. The CDR3 sequence is 17 residues long. CDR3 sequence: CASSLPPGGSSYNEQFF. The CDR3 DNA follows: TGTGCCAGCAGTCTACCCCCCGGGGGAAGCTCCTACAATGAGCAGTTCTTC.

The CDR3 bases are TGTGCCAGCTCACCGGGAGGCAATGAGCAGTTCTTC. Its protein product is CASSPGGNEQFF. This chain uses TRBV18 with TRBJ2-1; D might be TRBD2 (6 bases). Trimming left V 3 bases short and J 6 bases short, with 6 bases between. CDR1 KGHSH and CDR2 LQKENI come from the germline V gene. This CDR3 spans 12 amino acids.

This sequence joins TRBV7-2 and TRBJ1-5; D may be TRBD1 (5 bases). Trimming stripped 4 bases from V and 4 bases from J, with 11 bases between. The CDR3 is 14 amino acids. The V gene's germline CDR1 is SGHTA and CDR2 FQGNSA. In nucleotides, the CDR3 is TGTGCCAGCAGCTCGAATGGGGGGAATCAGCCCCAGCATTTT. It encodes CASSSNGGNQPQHF.

J is TRBJ2-7 and V is TRBV30; the D gene is possibly TRBD1 (6 bases). Per the germline V gene, CDR1 is GTSNPN and CDR2 is SVGIG (reference sequence). V was pared by 5 bases and J by 6 bases, with 17 bases between. The CDR3 runs 13 residues. The CDR3 here is CAWGGQGPLEQYF. CDR3 bases: TGTGCCTGGGGGGGCCAGGGGCCCCTCGAGCAGTACTTC.

A remark on this clone: With a far larger clone one base away, a read error is the likely cause. Additional DNA sequences in this sample encode the identical CDR3. The chain's CDR3 is CASSPPTGELFF. The DNA for the CDR3 is TGTGCCAGCTCACCACCAACCGGTGAGCTGTTTTTT. The chain employs TRBV18 and TRBJ2-2; no clear D. CDR3 size: 12 residues. Per the germline V gene, CDR1 is KGHSH and CDR2 is LQKENI.

Worth noting for this clone: A far larger clone is just one base off, so this is likely a read error. This sequence joins TRBV6-6 and TRBJ2-5; D not resolved. Germline loops: CDR1 MNHNY, CDR2 SVGAGI (reference sequence). The germline V and J ends were trimmed by 6 bases and 5 bases, with 13 bases remaining between them. CDR3 length equals 13 residues. CDR3 in DNA: TGTGCCAGCAGCCCTCAGCCCCATGAGACCCAGTACTTC. Protein product: CASSPQPHETQYF.

J is TRBJ2-3 and V is TRBV28; 7 nucleotides match TRBD1. Trimming removed 6 bases from V and 2 bases from J; junction bases left unmatched: 11. CDR1 is MDHEN, CDR2 SYDVKM, per germline. The CDR3 spans 16 residues. The DNA of the CDR3 is TGTGCCAGCAGCCGGACAGGCCAAAGGGTCACAGATACGCAGTATTTT. It translates to CASSRTGQRVTDTQYF.

This clone was counted a few times. The V and J genes are TRBV19 and TRBJ2-4, with TRBD1 matching over 11 bases. The CDR3 runs 19 residues. After removal of 1 base from V and 5 bases from J, the junction contained 13 bases not matched to a gene. Germline CDR1 reads LNHDA; CDR2 reads SQIVND (reference sequence). The CDR3 is CASSIAGQGAVGNENIQYF. CDR3 coding DNA: TGTGCCAGTAGTATAGCCGGACAGGGGGCGGTTGGAAACGAAAACATTCAGTACTTC.

V usage is TRBV11-2 and J usage is TRBJ2-5; 11 positions agree with TRBD2. The CDR3 loop spans 16 amino acids. Looked up from germline, CDR1 is SGHAT and CDR2 is FQNNGV. Trimming took 2 bases from V and 2 from J; bases not matched to a gene: 4. CDR3 sequence reads: CASSLSLAGAQETQYF. In DNA, the CDR3 is TGTGCCAGCAGCTTATCACTAGCGGGGGCGCAAGAGACCCAGTACTTC.

The chain uses TRBV2 and TRBJ2-1, with 11 bases matching TRBD1. This CDR3 contains 15 residues. CDR1 and CDR2 (germline): SNHLY, FYNNEI. Trimming removed 11 bases from V and 10 bases from J; junction bases left unmatched: 16. The CDR3 region has the DNA TGTGCCTCTCAAGAGGGGACAGGGGGTTACAGGGAGCAGTTCTTC. It specifies CASQEGTGGYREQFF.

The J gene is TRBJ2-7, the V gene TRBV27; D remains unclear. This CDR3 contains 13 residues. Germline CDR1 reads MNHEY; CDR2 reads SMNVEV (reference sequence). Trimming took off 6 bases at V and 1 base at J, with 10 bases between the two ends. CDR3 DNA sequence: TGTGCCAGCAGGCGAGGAACTTCCTACGAGCAGTACTTC. Its translation is CASRRGTSYEQYF.